This T cell receptor (beta chain) is from a study of CD8 T cells in Susac syndrome. The CDR3 extends over 15 amino acids. The V end lost 0 bases, the J end lost 4 bases, and 12 bases lay between the germline ends. Per germline, CDR1 MNHEY and CDR2 SVGEGT. RNA totalling about 0.45 to 1 ug underwent reverse transcription with random hexamers. Across 54 Vbeta and 13 Jbeta, TCR beta CDR3 was amplified with immunoSEQ multiplex PCR. Using its own MiXCR run on the immunoSEQ multiplex PCR reads, TCRdb lists one record per CDR3 protein. Found here are a few hundred thousand distinct CDR3 sequences, approximately 90% of them singletons; the top ten hold 0.18%. Sequencing of TCR beta was undertaken in CD8+ and CD4+ T cells derived from blood.

Sequenced input: CD8+ T cells from PBMCs. This receptor was identified in a human donor with multiple sclerosis. J is TRBJ1-2 and V is TRBV6-2 or TRBV6-3; D gene ambiguous. The CDR3: CASSYSILDLYGYTF. For the CDR3, the DNA is TGTGCCAGCAGTTACTCCATTCTGGACCTCTATGGCTACACCTTC.